This TCR beta chain comes out of a study of breast tumors, draining lymph nodes, adjacent tissues. This clonotype was counted a few times. Its antigen is unidentified. Study findings and constraints: Compared with basal-like, luminal-like tumors shared significantly more repertoire with nontumor tissue. Data fit most tumor T cells coming from lymph node, expanding in tumor. Tumor repertoires ranked between lymph nodes and nontumor tissue in diversity, with V and J gene preferences.

TCRdb analysed the multiplex PCR reads with MiXCR anew, one entry per CDR3 protein. The data hold 200,000 or so distinct CDR3 sequences, with around 29% observed a single time. Axillary draining lymph nodes of breast cancer patients supplied the node samples. Per germline, CDR1 SGDLS and CDR2 YYNGEE. With 7 bases removed from V and 2 bases from J, the gap between germline ends came to 7 bases. The CDR3 runs 11 residues. Sequencing was performed on axillary lymph node tissue. This rearrangement joins TRBV9 to TRBJ2-7; a weak D match, TRBD1 (6 bases). This clonotype was obtained from a female donor with breast cancer. Some clones in this sample may be carry-over from other donors' samples. The CDR3 DNA follows: TGTGCCAGCGGACAGCCCTACGAGCAGTACTTC. Its translation is CASGQPYEQYF.